Listed below are T cell receptor beta chains from one sample, sequenced in a study of post-analysis software for immune sequencing data. From the PCR reads, TCRdb called clonotypes with MiXCR, one entry per CDR3 protein. The repertoire consists of fewer than 700,000 distinct CDR3 sequences, with 44% occurring once and the leading ten covering 1.5% to 2%. The sample taken for sequencing was blood. The receptors here all came from a girl aged 5-17 years with multiple sclerosis. Each CDR3 is given with its conserved first and last residue. Fields, in order: CDR3 DNA, CDR3 protein, D gene, J gene, CDR3 length, clone size, V gene. D genes are given only for firm matches. Expanded clones get a size class; other rows say once, few or many, or leave the size out.

cdr3_nt: TGCGCCAGCAGCTTGAGTCTCCGGGAGCAGTTCTTC; cdr3_aa: CASSLSLREQFF; d_call: .; j_call: TRBJ2-1; cdr3_length: 12; clone_size: many; v_call: TRBV5-1
cdr3_nt: TGCGCCAGCAGCTTTCTAGCGGGGCCAACCACAGATACGCAGTATTTT; cdr3_aa: CASSFLAGPTTDTQYF; d_call: TRBD2; j_call: TRBJ2-3; cdr3_length: 16; clone_size: few; v_call: TRBV5-1
cdr3_nt: TGTGCAAGCAGCTGGAGGTCGTTGACAGATACGCAGTATTTT; cdr3_aa: CASSWRSLTDTQYF; d_call: .; j_call: TRBJ2-3; cdr3_length: 14; clone_size: .; v_call: TRBV5-4
cdr3_nt: TGTGCCATCAGTGAGAACAGGGGAGAGACCCAGTACTTC; cdr3_aa: CAISENRGETQYF; d_call: TRBD1; j_call: TRBJ2-5; cdr3_length: 13; clone_size: few; v_call: TRBV10-3
cdr3_nt: TGTGCCAGCAGCTTGCTGGGGCGGCGCACAGATACGCAGTATTTT; cdr3_aa: CASSLLGRRTDTQYF; d_call: .; j_call: TRBJ2-3; cdr3_length: 15; clone_size: few; v_call: TRBV5-6
cdr3_nt: TGTGCCAGCAGACGACCCCCCCTGGCAGATACGCAGTATTTT; cdr3_aa: CASRRPPLADTQYF; d_call: .; j_call: TRBJ2-3; cdr3_length: 14; clone_size: few; v_call: TRBV12-3/TRBV12-4
cdr3_nt: TGTGCCAGCAGCTTTGTTGGTAGCGGGAACGAGCAGTACTTC; cdr3_aa: CASSFVGSGNEQYF; d_call: TRBD2; j_call: TRBJ2-7; cdr3_length: 14; clone_size: .; v_call: TRBV5-4
cdr3_nt: TGTGCCAGCAGTTTGACAGGGGGTCGCTACGAGCAGTACTTC; cdr3_aa: CASSLTGGRYEQYF; d_call: TRBD1; j_call: TRBJ2-7; cdr3_length: 14; clone_size: many; v_call: TRBV5-1
cdr3_nt: TGCAGTGCCGGGGACAGAGGCTATGGCTACACCTTC; cdr3_aa: CSAGDRGYGYTF; d_call: TRBD1; j_call: TRBJ1-2; cdr3_length: 12; clone_size: many; v_call: TRBV20-1
cdr3_nt: TGTGCCAGCAGTTACGGACGACGGAGGGGGGGTCAGCCCCAGCATTTT; cdr3_aa: CASSYGRRRGGQPQHF; d_call: .; j_call: TRBJ1-5; cdr3_length: 16; clone_size: .; v_call: TRBV6-2/TRBV6-3
cdr3_nt: TGTGCCAGCAGTTTCCAGCGGAATTGGGAGACCCAGTACTTC; cdr3_aa: CASSFQRNWETQYF; d_call: .; j_call: TRBJ2-5; cdr3_length: 14; clone_size: .; v_call: TRBV12-3/TRBV12-4
cdr3_nt: TGTGCCAGCAGCTCAGCAGCGGGGCCTCGGGAGACCCAGTACTTC; cdr3_aa: CASSSAAGPRETQYF; d_call: TRBD2; j_call: TRBJ2-5; cdr3_length: 15; clone_size: few; v_call: TRBV9
cdr3_nt: TGCGCCAGCAGCCCCGTCAGCACACTCAATGAGCAGTTCTTC; cdr3_aa: CASSPVSTLNEQFF; d_call: .; j_call: TRBJ2-1; cdr3_length: 14; clone_size: .; v_call: TRBV4-1
cdr3_nt: TGCGCCAGCAGCCTCGGGACTAGCGCTTACAATGAGCAGTTCTTC; cdr3_aa: CASSLGTSAYNEQFF; d_call: TRBD2; j_call: TRBJ2-1; cdr3_length: 15; clone_size: .; v_call: TRBV5-1
cdr3_nt: TGCGGCCTGGCGGAGGCCCACGACGAGCAGTACTTC; cdr3_aa: CGLAEAHDEQYF; d_call: .; j_call: TRBJ2-7; cdr3_length: 12; clone_size: few; v_call: TRBV20-1
cdr3_nt: TGTGCCAGCAGCCACACCCCAGGCCAGCCTCAGGAGACCCAGTACTTC; cdr3_aa: CASSHTPGQPQETQYF; d_call: .; j_call: TRBJ2-5; cdr3_length: 16; clone_size: .; v_call: TRBV4-2
cdr3_nt: TGTGCCAGCAGTTTGTCCCCCTTGCGGACCTACAATGAGCAGTTCTTC; cdr3_aa: CASSLSPLRTYNEQFF; d_call: .; j_call: TRBJ2-1; cdr3_length: 16; clone_size: few; v_call: TRBV12-3/TRBV12-4
cdr3_nt: TGTGCCAGCAGCTGGGGCAGCGGGAGGGCCGGGTACGAGCAGTACTTC; cdr3_aa: CASSWGSGRAGYEQYF; d_call: TRBD2; j_call: TRBJ2-7; cdr3_length: 16; clone_size: few; v_call: TRBV5-8
cdr3_nt: TGTGCCAGCAGCTTCGCAGGGAAGACCTACGAGCAGTACTTC; cdr3_aa: CASSFAGKTYEQYF; d_call: .; j_call: TRBJ2-7; cdr3_length: 14; clone_size: few; v_call: TRBV5-6
cdr3_nt: TGCGCCAGCAGTGGGAAAGTGAGAGGGTCCTACAATGAGCAGTTCTTC; cdr3_aa: CASSGKVRGSYNEQFF; d_call: .; j_call: TRBJ2-1; cdr3_length: 16; clone_size: .; v_call: TRBV10-1
cdr3_nt: TGTGCCAGCAGTTACCACCAGCGGGGGGACAATGAGCAGTTCTTC; cdr3_aa: CASSYHQRGDNEQFF; d_call: TRBD2; j_call: TRBJ2-1; cdr3_length: 15; clone_size: .; v_call: TRBV6-6
cdr3_nt: TGTGCCAGCAGGGACAGGGGTAATCAGCCCCAGCATTTT; cdr3_aa: CASRDRGNQPQHF; d_call: TRBD1; j_call: TRBJ1-5; cdr3_length: 13; clone_size: .; v_call: TRBV28
cdr3_nt: TGTGCCAGCAGTTCGCCTGGGTGGGAGCAGTTCTTC; cdr3_aa: CASSSPGWEQFF; d_call: .; j_call: TRBJ2-1; cdr3_length: 12; clone_size: .; v_call: TRBV28
cdr3_nt: TGTGCCAGCAGCCATGGGGGGGGGGGACAGGTAAACACTGAAGCTTTCTTT; cdr3_aa: CASSHGGGGQVNTEAFF; d_call: TRBD1; j_call: TRBJ1-1; cdr3_length: 17; clone_size: .; v_call: TRBV4-2
cdr3_nt: TGTGCCAGCAGTTCCCCCCTCTCCCGCTACGAGCAGTACTTC; cdr3_aa: CASSSPLSRYEQYF; d_call: .; j_call: TRBJ2-7; cdr3_length: 14; clone_size: many; v_call: TRBV6-5
cdr3_nt: TGTGCCAGCAGCCAACTTGGCAACATGAACACTGAAGCTTTCTTT; cdr3_aa: CASSQLGNMNTEAFF; d_call: .; j_call: TRBJ1-1; cdr3_length: 15; clone_size: .; v_call: TRBV14
cdr3_nt: TGTGCCAGCAGACCTCGGGACAGGGGGGGCTACGAGCAGTACTTC; cdr3_aa: CASRPRDRGGYEQYF; d_call: TRBD1; j_call: TRBJ2-7; cdr3_length: 15; clone_size: .; v_call: TRBV6-6
cdr3_nt: TGTGCCAGCAGCTTAGGGGGTGGCCGGGGGTATGAGCAGTTCTTC; cdr3_aa: CASSLGGGRGYEQFF; d_call: .; j_call: TRBJ2-1; cdr3_length: 15; clone_size: few; v_call: TRBV7-8
cdr3_nt: TGTGCCAGCAGCTTAGATACGGCTGGCTACGAGCAGTACTTC; cdr3_aa: CASSLDTAGYEQYF; d_call: .; j_call: TRBJ2-7; cdr3_length: 14; clone_size: .; v_call: TRBV11-2
cdr3_nt: TGTGCCATCAGAACCGGGACGGCTTCCTACGAGCAGTACTTC; cdr3_aa: CAIRTGTASYEQYF; d_call: .; j_call: TRBJ2-7; cdr3_length: 14; clone_size: .; v_call: TRBV10-3
cdr3_nt: TGTGCCAGCAGCAAACAACTAGCGGCCCACACAGATACGCAGTATTTT; cdr3_aa: CASSKQLAAHTDTQYF; d_call: TRBD2; j_call: TRBJ2-3; cdr3_length: 16; clone_size: .; v_call: TRBV7-9
cdr3_nt: TGCGCCAGCAGCCAAGCGGGGCATACGGCTAGAAACACCGGGGAGCTGTTTTTT; cdr3_aa: CASSQAGHTARNTGELFF; d_call: .; j_call: TRBJ2-2; cdr3_length: 18; clone_size: .; v_call: TRBV4-1
cdr3_nt: TGTGCCAGCAGCTTGGTGCCTAGCGGGAGGATCGAGCAGTACTTC; cdr3_aa: CASSLVPSGRIEQYF; d_call: TRBD2; j_call: TRBJ2-7; cdr3_length: 15; clone_size: .; v_call: TRBV5-5